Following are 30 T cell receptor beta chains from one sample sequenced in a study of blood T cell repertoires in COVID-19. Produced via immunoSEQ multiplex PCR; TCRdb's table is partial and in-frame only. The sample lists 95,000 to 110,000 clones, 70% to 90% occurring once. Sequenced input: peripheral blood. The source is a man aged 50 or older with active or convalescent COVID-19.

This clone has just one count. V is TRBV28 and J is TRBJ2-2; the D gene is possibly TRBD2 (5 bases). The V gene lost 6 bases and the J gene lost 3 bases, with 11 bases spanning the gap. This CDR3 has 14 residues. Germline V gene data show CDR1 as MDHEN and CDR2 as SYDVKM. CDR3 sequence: CASRLVIDTGELFF. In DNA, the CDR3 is TGTGCCAGCAGACTAGTAATTGACACCGGGGAGCTGTTTTTT.

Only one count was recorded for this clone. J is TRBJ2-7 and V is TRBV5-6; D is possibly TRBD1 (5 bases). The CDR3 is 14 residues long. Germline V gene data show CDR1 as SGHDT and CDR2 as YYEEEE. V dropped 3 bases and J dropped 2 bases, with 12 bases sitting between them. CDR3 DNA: TGTGCCAGCAGCTGGGGCAGAAATGCCTACGAGCAGTACTTC. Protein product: CASSWGRNAYEQYF.

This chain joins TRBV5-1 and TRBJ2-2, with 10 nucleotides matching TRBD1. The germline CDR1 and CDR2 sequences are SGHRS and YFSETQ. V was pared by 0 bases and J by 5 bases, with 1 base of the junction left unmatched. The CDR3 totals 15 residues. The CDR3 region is CASSLAGQGTGELFF. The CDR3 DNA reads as TGCGCCAGCAGCTTGGCGGGACAGGGGACCGGGGAGCTGTTTTTT.

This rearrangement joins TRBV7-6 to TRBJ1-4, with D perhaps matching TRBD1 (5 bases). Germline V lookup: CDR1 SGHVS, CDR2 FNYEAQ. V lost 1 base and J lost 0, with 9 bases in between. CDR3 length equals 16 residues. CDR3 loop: CASSLGGTPTNEKLFF. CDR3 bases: TGTGCCAGCAGCTTAGGGGGCACACCAACTAATGAAAAACTGTTTTTT.

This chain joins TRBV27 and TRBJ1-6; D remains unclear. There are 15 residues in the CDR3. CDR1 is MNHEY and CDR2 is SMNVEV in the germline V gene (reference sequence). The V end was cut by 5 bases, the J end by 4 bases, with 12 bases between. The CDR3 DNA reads TGTGCCAGCAGTCCCGGGGTCCTTTATAATTCACCCCTCCACTTT. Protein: CASSPGVLYNSPLHF.

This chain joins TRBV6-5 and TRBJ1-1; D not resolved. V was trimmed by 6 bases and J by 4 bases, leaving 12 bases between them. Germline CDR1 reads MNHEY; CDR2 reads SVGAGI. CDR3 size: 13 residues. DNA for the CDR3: TGTGCCAGCAGCCCCGGCGGCACCACTGAAGCTTTCTTT. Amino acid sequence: CASSPGGTTEAFF.

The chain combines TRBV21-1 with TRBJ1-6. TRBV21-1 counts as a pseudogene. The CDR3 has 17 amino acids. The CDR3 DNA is TGTGCCAGCAGCAAAGATGCGCGACTGCGGGATAATTCACCCCTCCACTTT. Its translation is CASSKDARLRDNSPLHF.

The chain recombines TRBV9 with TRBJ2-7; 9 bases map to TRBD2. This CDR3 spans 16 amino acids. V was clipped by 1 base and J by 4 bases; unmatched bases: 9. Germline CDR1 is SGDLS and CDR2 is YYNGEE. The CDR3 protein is CASSVSGSGSLYEQYF. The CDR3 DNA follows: TGTGCCAGCAGCGTATCTGGTAGCGGGAGTCTTTACGAGCAGTACTTC.

Here the CDR3 DNA reads TGTGCCAGTAGTCAAAACCCCCAGGGGGCGGAGGAGACCCAGTACTTC. Protein: CASSQNPQGAEETQYF. The chain couples TRBV19 to TRBJ2-5, with 8 bases fitting TRBD1. This CDR3 is 16 amino acids long. Germline CDR1 and CDR2: LNHDA and SQIVND (reference sequence). Trimming took 5 bases from V and 5 from J; bases not matched to a gene: 13.

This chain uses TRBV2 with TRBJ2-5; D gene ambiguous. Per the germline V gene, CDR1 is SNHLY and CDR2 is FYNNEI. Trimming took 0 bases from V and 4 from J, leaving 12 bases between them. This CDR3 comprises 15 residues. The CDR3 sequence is CASSEAAETAETQYF. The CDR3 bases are TGTGCCAGCAGTGAAGCGGCGGAAACCGCAGAGACCCAGTACTTC. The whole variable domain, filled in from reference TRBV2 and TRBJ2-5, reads EPEVTQTPSHQVTQMGQEVILRCVPISNHLYFYWYRQILGQKVEFLVSFYNNEISEKSEIFDDQFSVERPDGSNFTLKIRSTKLEDSAMYFCASSEAAETAETQYFGPGTRLLVL.

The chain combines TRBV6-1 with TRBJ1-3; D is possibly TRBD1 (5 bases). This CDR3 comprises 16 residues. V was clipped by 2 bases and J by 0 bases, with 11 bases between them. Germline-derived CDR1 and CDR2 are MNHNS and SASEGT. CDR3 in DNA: TGTGCCAGCAGTGAAAGCCCAGGGTCCTCTGGAAACACCATATATTTT. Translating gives CASSESPGSSGNTIYF.

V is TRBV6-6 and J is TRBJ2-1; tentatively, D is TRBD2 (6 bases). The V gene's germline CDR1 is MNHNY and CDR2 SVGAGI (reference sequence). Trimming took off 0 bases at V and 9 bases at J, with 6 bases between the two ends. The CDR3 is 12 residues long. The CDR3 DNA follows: TGTGCCAGCAGTTACTCCGGGGGTGAGCAGTTCTTC. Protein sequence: CASSYSGGEQFF.

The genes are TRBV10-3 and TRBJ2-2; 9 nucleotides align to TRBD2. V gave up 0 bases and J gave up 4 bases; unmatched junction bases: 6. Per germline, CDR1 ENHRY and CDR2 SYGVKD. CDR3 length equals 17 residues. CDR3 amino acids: CAISESQTSGATGELFF. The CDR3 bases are TGTGCCATCAGTGAGTCCCAGACTAGCGGAGCCACCGGGGAGCTGTTTTTT.

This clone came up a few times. The CDR3 nucleotides read TGTGCCAGCAGCCAAGGGACTAGCTATTACAATGAGCAGTTCTTC. Translating gives CASSQGTSYYNEQFF. J is TRBJ2-1 and V is TRBV28; TRBD2 matches at 9 bases. The CDR3 length is 15 residues. V trimming: 6 bases; J trimming: 4 bases; junction bases outside the gene matches: 7. Germline V gives CDR1 MDHEN, CDR2 SYDVKM.

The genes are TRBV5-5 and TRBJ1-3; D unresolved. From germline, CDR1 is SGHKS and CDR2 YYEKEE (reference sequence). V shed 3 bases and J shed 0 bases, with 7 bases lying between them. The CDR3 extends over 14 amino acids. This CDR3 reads CASSSGPSGNTIYF. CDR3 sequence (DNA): TGTGCCAGCAGCTCCGGTCCCTCTGGAAACACCATATATTTT.

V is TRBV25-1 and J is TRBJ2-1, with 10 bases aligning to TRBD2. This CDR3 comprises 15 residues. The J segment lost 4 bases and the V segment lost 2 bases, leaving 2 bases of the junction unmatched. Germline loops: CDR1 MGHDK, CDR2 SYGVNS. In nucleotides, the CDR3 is TGTGCCAGCAGTGAAGGGACTAGCGTATACAATGAGCAGTTCTTC. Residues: CASSEGTSVYNEQFF.

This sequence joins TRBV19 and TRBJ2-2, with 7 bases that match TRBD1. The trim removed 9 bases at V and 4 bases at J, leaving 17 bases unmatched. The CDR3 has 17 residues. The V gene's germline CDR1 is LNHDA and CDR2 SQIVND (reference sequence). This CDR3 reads CASGKGQGVLSTGELFF. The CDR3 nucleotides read TGTGCCAGCGGAAAGGGTCAGGGGGTCCTTTCCACCGGGGAGCTGTTTTTT.

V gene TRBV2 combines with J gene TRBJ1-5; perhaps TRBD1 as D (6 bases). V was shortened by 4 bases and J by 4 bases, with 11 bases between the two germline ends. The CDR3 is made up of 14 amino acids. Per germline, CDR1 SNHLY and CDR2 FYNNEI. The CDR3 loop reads CASSGLQGNQPQHF. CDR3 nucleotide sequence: TGTGCCAGCAGTGGCCTTCAGGGGAATCAGCCCCAGCATTTT.

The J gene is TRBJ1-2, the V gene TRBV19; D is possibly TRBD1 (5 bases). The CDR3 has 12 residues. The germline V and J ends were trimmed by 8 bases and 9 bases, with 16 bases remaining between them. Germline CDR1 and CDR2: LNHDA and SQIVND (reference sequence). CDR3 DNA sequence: TGTGCCAGTCGGGGACTTTTACAGAGCTACACCTTC. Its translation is CASRGLLQSYTF. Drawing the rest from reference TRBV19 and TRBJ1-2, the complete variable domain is DGGITQSPKYLFRKEGQNVTLSCEQNLNHDAMYWYRQDPGQGLRLIYYSQIVNDFQKGDIAEGYSVSREKKESFPLTVTSAQKNPTAFYLCASRGLLQSYTFGSGTRLTVV.

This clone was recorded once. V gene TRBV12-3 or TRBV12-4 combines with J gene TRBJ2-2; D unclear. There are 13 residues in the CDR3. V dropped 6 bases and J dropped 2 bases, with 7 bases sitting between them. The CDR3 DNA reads TGTGCCAGCAGCCCCGTTAACACCGGGGAGCTGTTTTTT. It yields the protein CASSPVNTGELFF.

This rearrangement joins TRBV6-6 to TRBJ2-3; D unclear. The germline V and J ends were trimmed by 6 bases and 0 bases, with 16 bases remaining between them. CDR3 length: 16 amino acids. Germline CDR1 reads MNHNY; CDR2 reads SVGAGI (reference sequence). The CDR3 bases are TGTGCCAGCAGCCCCCTGGGTATCGGGAGCACAGATACGCAGTATTTT. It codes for CASSPLGIGSTDTQYF.

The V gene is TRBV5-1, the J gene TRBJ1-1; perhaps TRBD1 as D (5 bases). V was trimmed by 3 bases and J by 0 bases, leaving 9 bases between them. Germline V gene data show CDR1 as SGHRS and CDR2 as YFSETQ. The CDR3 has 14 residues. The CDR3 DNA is TGCGCCAGCAGCTCCCTACAGGTGAACACTGAAGCTTTCTTT. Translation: CASSSLQVNTEAFF.

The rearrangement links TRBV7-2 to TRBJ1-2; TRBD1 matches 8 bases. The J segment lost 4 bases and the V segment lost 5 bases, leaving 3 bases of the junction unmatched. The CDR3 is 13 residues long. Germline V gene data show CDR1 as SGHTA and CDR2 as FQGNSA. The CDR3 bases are TGTGCCAGCAGCGCCGGACAGGGCTATGGCTACACCTTC. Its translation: CASSAGQGYGYTF.

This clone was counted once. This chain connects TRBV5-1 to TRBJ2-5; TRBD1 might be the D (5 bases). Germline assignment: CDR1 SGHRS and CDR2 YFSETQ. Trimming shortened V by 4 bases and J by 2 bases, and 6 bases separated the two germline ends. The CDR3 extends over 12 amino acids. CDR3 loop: CASSRTQETQYF. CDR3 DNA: TGCGCCAGCAGCCGGACACAAGAGACCCAGTACTTC. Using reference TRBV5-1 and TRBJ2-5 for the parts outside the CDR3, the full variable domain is KAGVTQTPRYLIKTRGQQVTLSCSPISGHRSVSWYQQTPGQGLQFLFEYFSETQRNKGNFPGRFSGRQFSNSRSEMNVSTLELGDSALYLCASSRTQETQYFGPGTRLLVL.

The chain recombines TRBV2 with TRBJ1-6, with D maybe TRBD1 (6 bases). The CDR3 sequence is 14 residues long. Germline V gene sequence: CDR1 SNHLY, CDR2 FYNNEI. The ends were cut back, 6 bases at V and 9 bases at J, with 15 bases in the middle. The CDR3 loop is CASSPQGFGSPLHF. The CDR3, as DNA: TGTGCCAGCAGCCCTCAGGGGTTCGGTTCACCCCTCCACTTT.

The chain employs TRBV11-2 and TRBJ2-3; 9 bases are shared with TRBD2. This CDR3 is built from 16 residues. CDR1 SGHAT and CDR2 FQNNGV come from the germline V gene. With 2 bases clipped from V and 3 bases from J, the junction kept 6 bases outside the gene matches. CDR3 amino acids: CASSLFLAGGTDTQYF. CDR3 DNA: TGTGCCAGCAGCTTATTTTTGGCGGGAGGGACAGATACGCAGTATTTT.

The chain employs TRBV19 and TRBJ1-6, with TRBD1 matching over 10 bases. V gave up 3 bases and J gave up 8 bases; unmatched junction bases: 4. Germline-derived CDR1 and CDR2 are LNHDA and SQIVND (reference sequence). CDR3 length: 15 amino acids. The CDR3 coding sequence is TGTGCCAGTAGTATTGAGACAGGGGGCTATTCACCCCTCCACTTT. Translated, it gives CASSIETGGYSPLHF.

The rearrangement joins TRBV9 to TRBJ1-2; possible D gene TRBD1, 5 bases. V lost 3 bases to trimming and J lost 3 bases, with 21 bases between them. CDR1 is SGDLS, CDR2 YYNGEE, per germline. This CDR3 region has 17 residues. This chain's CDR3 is CASSALGGRQGDYGYTF. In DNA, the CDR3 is TGTGCCAGCAGCGCCCTCGGGGGGAGGCAAGGGGACTATGGCTACACCTTC.

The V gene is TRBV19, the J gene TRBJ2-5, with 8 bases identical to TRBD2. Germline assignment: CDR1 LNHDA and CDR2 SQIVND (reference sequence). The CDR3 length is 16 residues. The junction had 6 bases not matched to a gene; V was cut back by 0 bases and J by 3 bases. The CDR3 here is CASSIELTGGEETQYF. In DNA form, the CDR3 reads TGTGCCAGTAGTATAGAATTAACGGGAGGGGAAGAGACCCAGTACTTC.

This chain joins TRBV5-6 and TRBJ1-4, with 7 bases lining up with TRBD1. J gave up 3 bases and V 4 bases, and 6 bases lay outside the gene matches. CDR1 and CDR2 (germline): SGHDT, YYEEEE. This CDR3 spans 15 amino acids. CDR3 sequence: CASSTTGVSNEKLFF. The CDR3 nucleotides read TGTGCCAGCAGCACAACAGGGGTATCTAATGAAAAACTGTTTTTT.